These 15 T cell receptor beta chains originate from one sample sequenced in a study of metastatic and nonmetastatic thyroid tumors. TCRdb re-analyzed the PCR reads through MiXCR. The sample holds some 84,000 clones, approximately 9% seen once. No treatment of any kind had been given to any patient before thyroid surgery. Sequencing was carried out using blood. The receptors were sampled from a female donor with papillary thyroid cancer or a benign thyroid nodule (not recorded which). Some clones in this sample may be carry-over from other donors' samples.

The chain is built from TRBV10-1 and TRBJ2-7; D perhaps matches TRBD2 (5 bases). Germline V gene lookup returns CDR1 WNHNN and CDR2 SYGVQD (reference sequence). Between the trimmed V and J ends, which lost 3 bases and 2 bases, there was a span of 17 bases. CDR3 size: 16 residues. CDR3 in amino acids: CASSDGGCPSPYEQYF. The CDR3 nucleotides are TGCGCCAGCAGTGATGGCGGGTGTCCGTCGCCCTACGAGCAGTACTTC.

The sample holds many counts of this clone. The rearrangement links TRBV11-2 to TRBJ1-6; TRBD1 matches at 7 bases. Germline values: CDR1 SGHAT, CDR2 FQNNGV. V shed 5 bases, J shed 9 bases, and the junction held 13 bases outside the gene matches. The CDR3 has 16 residues. The CDR3 DNA reads as TGTGCCAGCAGCCTCAGACAGGGCAAGACATTTTCACCCCTCCACTTT. Translation gives CASSLRQGKTFSPLHF.

This clone came up many times. This chain connects TRBV30 to TRBJ2-3, with D perhaps TRBD1 or TRBD2 (5 bases each). Trimming cost V 4 bases and J 6 bases, with 17 bases left between them. CDR1 GTSNPN and CDR2 SVGIG come from the germline V gene (reference sequence). This CDR3 region has 14 residues. This CDR3 is CAWNRDGVGDTQYF. The CDR3 nucleotides read TGTGCCTGGAATCGGGACGGCGTGGGGGATACGCAGTATTTT. The whole variable domain, remainder taken from reference TRBV30 and TRBJ2-3, is SQTIHQWPATLVQPVGSPLSLECTVEGTSNPNLYWYRQAAGRGLQLLFYSVGIGQISSEVPQNLSASRPQDRQFILSSKKLLLSDSGFYLCAWNRDGVGDTQYFGPGTRLTVL.

J is TRBJ1-5 and V is TRBV2; TRBD1 matches 11 bases. Germline-derived CDR1 and CDR2 are SNHLY and FYNNEI. Germline trimming cut 7 bases from V and 11 bases from J; bases unmatched to any gene: 13. The CDR3 contains 15 residues. The CDR3 reads CASKGQGATQWAQHF. Here the CDR3 DNA reads TGTGCCAGCAAAGGACAGGGGGCGACACAGTGGGCCCAGCATTTT.

This clone came up a few times. The chain uses TRBV30 and TRBJ2-7; a possible D gene is TRBD2 (5 bases). The CDR3 loop spans 14 amino acids. CDR1 and CDR2 (germline): GTSNPN, SVGIG (reference sequence). Between the trimmed V and J ends, which lost 3 bases and 0 bases, there was a span of 12 bases. The DNA of the CDR3 is TGTGCCTGGAGCAATGTGGCGGGCTCCTACGAGCAGTACTTC. It encodes CAWSNVAGSYEQYF.

In DNA, the CDR3 is TGCAGTGCTAGATTTAACAGTCCAGGGGCCCAGTACTTC. It is translated as CSARFNSPGAQYF. This chain connects TRBV20-1 to TRBJ2-5; maybe TRBD1 (6 bases). The CDR3 contains 13 residues. Germline lookup yields CDR1 DFQATT and CDR2 SNEGSKA (reference sequence). Trimming removed 2 bases at V and 9 bases at J, with 16 bases between.

This clone was picked up a small number of times. The V gene is TRBV6-1, the J gene TRBJ2-2; 11 nucleotides line up with TRBD2. The CDR3 length is 15 residues. V was pared by 5 bases and J by 7 bases, with 6 bases of the junction left unmatched. From germline, CDR1 is MNHNS and CDR2 SASEGT. The CDR3 DNA reads as TGTGCCAGCAGTTTAGCGGGGGGGCTGGGCGGGGAGCTGTTTTTT. Amino acids: CASSLAGGLGGELFF.

This clone was seen more than once but under ten times. This chain links TRBV2 with TRBJ2-5, with D tentatively TRBD1 (6 bases). Deletions cut 1 base from V and 4 bases from J, with 10 bases between. CDR3 length: 14 residues. Germline V gene lookup returns CDR1 SNHLY and CDR2 FYNNEI. CDR3 sequence (DNA): TGTGCCAGCAGTGAAGGTCAGGGGAGAGAGACCCAGTACTTC. Protein sequence: CASSEGQGRETQYF.

The rearrangement joins TRBV3-1 to TRBJ1-3, with 9 positions matching TRBD1. This CDR3 region has 17 residues. In germline, CDR1 is LGHDT, CDR2 YNNKEL (reference sequence). After removal of 2 bases from V and 4 bases from J, the junction contained 9 bases not matched to a gene. The CDR3 sequence is CASSQWAGQGPGNTIYF. In DNA, the CDR3 is TGTGCCAGCAGCCAATGGGCGGGACAGGGCCCCGGAAACACCATATATTTT.

This clone was counted between two and nine times. This chain uses TRBV9 with TRBJ2-7, with TRBD2 identical over 7 bases. The CDR3 extends over 16 amino acids. Per germline, CDR1 SGDLS and CDR2 YYNGEE. J lost 2 bases, V lost 0 bases, and 8 bases had no gene match. CDR3 coding DNA: TGTGCCAGCAGCGTAGCTACGGGAGGTACACCCTACGAGCAGTACTTC. Protein: CASSVATGGTPYEQYF.

This clone was counted once. V usage is TRBV9 and J usage is TRBJ2-5; TRBD2 matches at 9 bases. With V trimmed by 3 bases and J by 5 bases, 5 bases remained unmatched. CDR3 size: 14 residues. From germline, CDR1 is SGDLS and CDR2 YYNGEE. As DNA, the CDR3 is TGTGCCAGCAGCGCTAGCGGGGCCCAGGAGACCCAGTACTTC. Amino acids: CASSASGAQETQYF.

This clone was counted at least ten times. The chain combines TRBV6-5 with TRBJ1-6; unclear D gene. The CDR3 is 13 residues long. Trimming took off 3 bases at V and 10 bases at J, with 10 bases between the two ends. Germline loops: CDR1 MNHEY, CDR2 SVGAGI. DNA of the CDR3: TGTGCCAGCAGTTATAGTGTGAGGTCACCCCTCCACTTT. This encodes CASSYSVRSPLHF.

Ten or more counts support this clone. The chain recombines TRBV19 with TRBJ2-3, with D perhaps TRBD2 (7 bases). Deletions cut 1 base from V and 6 bases from J, with 14 bases between. The germline V gene encodes CDR1 LNHDA and CDR2 SQIVND (reference sequence). The CDR3 contains 15 residues. In DNA, the CDR3 is TGTGCCAGTAGTATAGGGGCGGGGGCGGGGGATACGCAGTATTTT. Translating it yields CASSIGAGAGDTQYF.

This clone was detected many times. This sequence joins TRBV6-4 and TRBJ2-2; no reliable D call. The CDR3 loop spans 13 amino acids. Trimming removed 2 bases at V and 3 bases at J, with 4 bases between. Per germline, CDR1 MRHNA and CDR2 SNTAGT. The CDR3 loop reads CASSDADTGELFF. Here the CDR3 DNA reads TGTGCCAGCAGTGACGCGGACACCGGGGAGCTGTTTTTT.

This clone was recorded at least ten times. The chain links TRBV9 to TRBJ2-2; 9 bases are shared with TRBD1. Germline-derived CDR1 and CDR2 are SGDLS and YYNGEE. The CDR3 is 14 residues long. The J segment lost 4 bases and the V segment lost 4 bases, leaving 2 bases of the junction unmatched. Here the CDR3 DNA reads TGTGCCAGCAGCCTGACAGGGGGCACCGGGGAGCTGTTTTTT. The encoded protein is CASSLTGGTGELFF.